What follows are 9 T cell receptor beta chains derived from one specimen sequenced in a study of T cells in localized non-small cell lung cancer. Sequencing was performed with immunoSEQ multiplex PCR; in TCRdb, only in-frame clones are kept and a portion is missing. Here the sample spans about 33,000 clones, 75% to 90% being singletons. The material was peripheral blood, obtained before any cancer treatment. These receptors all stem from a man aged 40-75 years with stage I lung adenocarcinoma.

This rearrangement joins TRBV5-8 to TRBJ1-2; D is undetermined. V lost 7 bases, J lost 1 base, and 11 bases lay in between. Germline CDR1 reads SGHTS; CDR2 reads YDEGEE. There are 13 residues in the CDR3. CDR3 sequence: CASFGLFNYGYTF. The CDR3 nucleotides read TGTGCCAGCTTCGGCCTCTTTAACTATGGCTACACCTTC.

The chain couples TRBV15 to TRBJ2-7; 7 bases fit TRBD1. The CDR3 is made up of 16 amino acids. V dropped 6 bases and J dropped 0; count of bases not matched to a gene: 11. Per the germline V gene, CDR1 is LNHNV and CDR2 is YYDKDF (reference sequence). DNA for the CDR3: TGTGCCACCAGAGACGTTGCAGGGGGAAGCTCCTACGAGCAGTACTTC. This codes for CATRDVAGGSSYEQYF.

This chain's CDR3 is CASSVDGVGDYGYTF. The CDR3 nucleotides read TGTGCCAGCAGCGTAGATGGGGTTGGAGACTATGGCTACACCTTC. The J gene is TRBJ1-2, the V gene TRBV9, with D uncertain. This CDR3 has 15 amino acids. Trimming stripped 0 bases from V and 3 bases from J, with 12 bases between. Germline CDR1 and CDR2: SGDLS and YYNGEE.

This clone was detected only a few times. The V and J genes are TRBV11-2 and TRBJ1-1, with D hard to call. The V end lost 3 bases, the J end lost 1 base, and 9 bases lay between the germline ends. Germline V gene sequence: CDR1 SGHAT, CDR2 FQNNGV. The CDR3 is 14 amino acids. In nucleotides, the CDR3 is TGTGCCAGCAGCTTGGGCCAAGCGAACACTGAAGCTTTCTTT. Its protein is CASSLGQANTEAFF.

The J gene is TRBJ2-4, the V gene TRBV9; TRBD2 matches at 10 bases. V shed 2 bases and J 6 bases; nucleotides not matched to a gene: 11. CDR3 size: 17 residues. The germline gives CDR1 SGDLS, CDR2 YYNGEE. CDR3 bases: TGTGCCAGCAGCGTCCGTAGCGGGGGGCCGGGAGGAAACATTCAGTACTTC. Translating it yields CASSVRSGGPGGNIQYF.

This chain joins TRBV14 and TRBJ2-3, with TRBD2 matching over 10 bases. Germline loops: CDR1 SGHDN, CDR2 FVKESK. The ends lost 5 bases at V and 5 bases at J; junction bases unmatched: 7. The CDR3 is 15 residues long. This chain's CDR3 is CASSVSGGIGDTQYF. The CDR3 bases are TGTGCCAGCAGCGTTAGCGGGGGGATAGGAGATACGCAGTATTTT. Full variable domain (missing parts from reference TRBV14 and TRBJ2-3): EAGVTQFPSHSVIEKGQTVTLRCDPISGHDNLYWYRRVMGKEIKFLLHFVKESKQDESGMPNNRFLAERTGGTYSTLKVQPAELEDSGVYFCASSVSGGIGDTQYFGPGTRLTVL.

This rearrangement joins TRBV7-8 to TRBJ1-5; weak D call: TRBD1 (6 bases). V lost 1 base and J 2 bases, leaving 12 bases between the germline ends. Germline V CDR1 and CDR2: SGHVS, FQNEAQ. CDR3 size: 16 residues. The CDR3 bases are TGTGCCAGCAGCTTAGGTTCAGGGGCCCGCAATCAGCCCCAGCATTTT. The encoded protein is CASSLGSGARNQPQHF. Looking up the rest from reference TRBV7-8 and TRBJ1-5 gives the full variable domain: GAGVSQSPRYKVAKRGQDVALRCDPISGHVSLFWYQQALGQGPEFLTYFQNEAQLDKSGLPSDRFFAERPEGSVSTLKIQRTQQEDSAVYLCASSLGSGARNQPQHFGDGTRLSIL.

The DNA of the CDR3 is TGTGCCAGTAGTATCGACGCGGCCATGAACACTGAAGCTTTCTTT. It codes for CASSIDAAMNTEAFF. V and J are TRBV19 and TRBJ1-1, with unresolved D. Germline V CDR1 and CDR2: LNHDA, SQIVND (reference sequence). The CDR3 sequence is 15 residues long. Trimming removed 3 bases at V and 0 bases at J, with 11 bases between.

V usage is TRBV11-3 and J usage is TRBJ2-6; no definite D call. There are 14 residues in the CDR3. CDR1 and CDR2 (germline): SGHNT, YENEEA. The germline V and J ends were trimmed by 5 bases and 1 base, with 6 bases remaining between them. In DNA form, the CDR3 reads TGTGCCAGCAGCCCCAGGTCTGGGGCCAACGTCCTGACTTTC. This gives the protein CASSPRSGANVLTF.